One and the same sample provided the 5 T cell receptor beta chains below, sequenced in a study of blood T cell repertoires in COVID-19. Assay used: immunoSEQ multiplex PCR; TCRdb lists only in-frame clones, some missing. The sample contains about 140,000 clones, 84% of which appear only once. The specimen sequenced was PBMCs or T cells enriched from blood (not recorded which). Receptors originate from a man aged 40-50 years with acute COVID-19.

This chain uses TRBV19 with TRBJ2-3; 7 bases agree with TRBD2. CDR1 and CDR2 (germline): LNHDA, SQIVND (reference sequence). This CDR3 is built from 16 residues. V shed 4 bases, J shed 2 bases, and the junction held 9 bases outside the gene matches. The CDR3 DNA reads as TGTGCCAGTAGTACTCTGGAGCGGGGCGCCACAGATACGCAGTATTTT. This encodes CASSTLERGATDTQYF.

The chain links TRBV15 to TRBJ1-3; a possible D gene is TRBD1 (6 bases). V lost 0 bases, J lost 3 bases, and 15 bases lay in between. The CDR3 sequence is 17 residues long. The germline gives CDR1 LNHNV, CDR2 YYDKDF (reference sequence). The chain's CDR3 is CATSRDRGRGFGNTIYF. The CDR3 coding sequence is TGTGCCACCAGCAGAGATCGGGGCAGGGGATTTGGAAACACCATATATTTT.

J is TRBJ2-1 and V is TRBV5-6, with D tentatively TRBD1 (6 bases). CDR1 and CDR2 (germline): SGHDT, YYEEEE. Trimming removed 4 bases at V and 0 bases at J, with 11 bases between. The CDR3 consists of 15 residues. CDR3 in DNA: TGTGCCAGCAGCGTGGACAGAAGCTCCTACAATGAGCAGTTCTTC. It specifies CASSVDRSSYNEQFF.

In this sample, this clone turned up a few times. This sequence joins TRBV7-8 and TRBJ2-1; 7 positions match TRBD2. Trimming cost V 8 bases and J 8 bases; bases outside gene matches: 9. CDR1 is SGHVS, CDR2 FQNEAQ, per germline. The CDR3 is 13 residues long. CDR3 in DNA: TGTGCCAGCTGGGGGGGGGAATCAGATGAGCAGTTCTTC. Translation gives CASWGGESDEQFF.

The chain couples TRBV19 to TRBJ1-2; 8 bases fit TRBD1. Per the germline V gene, CDR1 is LNHDA and CDR2 is SQIVND (reference sequence). The CDR3 runs to 15 residues. Germline trimming cut 3 bases from V and 4 bases from J; bases unmatched to any gene: 7. The CDR3 sequence: CASSIRQGATYGYTF. CDR3 sequence (DNA): TGTGCCAGTAGTATTAGGCAGGGGGCTACCTATGGCTACACCTTC.